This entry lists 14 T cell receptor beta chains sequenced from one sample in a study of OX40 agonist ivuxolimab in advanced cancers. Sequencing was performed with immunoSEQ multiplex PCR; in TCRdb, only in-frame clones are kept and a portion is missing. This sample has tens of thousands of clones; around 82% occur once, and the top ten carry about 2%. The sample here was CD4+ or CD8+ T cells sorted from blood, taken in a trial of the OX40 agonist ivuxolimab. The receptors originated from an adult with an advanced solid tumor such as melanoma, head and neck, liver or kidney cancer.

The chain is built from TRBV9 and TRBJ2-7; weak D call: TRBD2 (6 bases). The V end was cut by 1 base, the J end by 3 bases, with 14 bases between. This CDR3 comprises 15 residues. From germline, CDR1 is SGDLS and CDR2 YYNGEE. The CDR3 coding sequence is TGTGCCAGCAGCGTATCGGGGGACGGATTCTACGAGCAGTACTTC. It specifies CASSVSGDGFYEQYF.

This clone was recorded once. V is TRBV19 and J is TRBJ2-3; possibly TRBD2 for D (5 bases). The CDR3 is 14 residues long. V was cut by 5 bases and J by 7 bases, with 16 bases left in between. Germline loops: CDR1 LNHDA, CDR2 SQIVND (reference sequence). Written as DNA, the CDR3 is TGTGCCAGTAGTGCGACCGGGGTGGGTTATACGCAGTATTTT. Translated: CASSATGVGYTQYF.

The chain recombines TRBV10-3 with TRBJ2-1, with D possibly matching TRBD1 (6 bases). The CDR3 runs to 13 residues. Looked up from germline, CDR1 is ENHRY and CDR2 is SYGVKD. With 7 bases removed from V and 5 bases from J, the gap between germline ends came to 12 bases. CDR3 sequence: CAINQGLDNEQFF. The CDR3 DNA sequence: TGTGCCATCAACCAGGGGCTTGACAATGAGCAGTTCTTC.

CDR3 loop: CATSGSLAYEQYF. CDR3 in DNA: TGTGCCACTAGCGGGAGTCTCGCCTACGAGCAGTACTTC. The chain carries TRBV28 and TRBJ2-7, with 10 bases matching TRBD2. V dropped 10 bases and J dropped 2; count of bases not matched to a gene: 5. The CDR3 contains 13 residues. Germline V gives CDR1 MDHEN, CDR2 SYDVKM.

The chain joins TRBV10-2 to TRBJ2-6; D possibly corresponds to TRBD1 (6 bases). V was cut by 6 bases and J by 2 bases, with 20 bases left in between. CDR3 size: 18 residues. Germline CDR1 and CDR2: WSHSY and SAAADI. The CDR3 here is CASSETGLWGTGANVLTF. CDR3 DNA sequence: TGCGCCAGCAGCGAAACAGGGTTGTGGGGTACTGGGGCCAACGTCCTGACTTTC.

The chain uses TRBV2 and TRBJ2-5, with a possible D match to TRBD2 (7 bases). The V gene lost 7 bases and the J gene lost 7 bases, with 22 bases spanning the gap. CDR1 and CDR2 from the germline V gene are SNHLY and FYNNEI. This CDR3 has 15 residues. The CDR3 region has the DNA TGTGCCAGCATCAAGGGACTAAGACAGGAGGGGACCCAGTACTTC. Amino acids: CASIKGLRQEGTQYF.

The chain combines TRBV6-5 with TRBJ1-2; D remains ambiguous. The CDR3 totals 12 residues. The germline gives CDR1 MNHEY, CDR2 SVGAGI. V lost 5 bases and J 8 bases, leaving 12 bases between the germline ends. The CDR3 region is CASSRNDLGYTF. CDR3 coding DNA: TGTGCCAGCAGTCGCAACGACTTAGGCTACACCTTC.

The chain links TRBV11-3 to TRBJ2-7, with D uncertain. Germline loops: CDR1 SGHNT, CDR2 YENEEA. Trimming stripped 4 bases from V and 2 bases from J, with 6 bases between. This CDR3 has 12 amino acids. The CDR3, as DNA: TGTGCCAGCAGCTCTAGTCCCTACGAGCAGTACTTC. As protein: CASSSSPYEQYF.

CDR3 sequence (DNA): TGTGCCTGGAGTGTACAAGCAGGGGGATTCACAGATACGCAGTATTTT. The encoded protein is CAWSVQAGGFTDTQYF. The rearrangement joins TRBV30 to TRBJ2-3; 7 bases are a match to TRBD1. Germline V gene sequence: CDR1 GTSNPN, CDR2 SVGIG (reference sequence). The CDR3 extends over 16 amino acids. V trimming: 0 bases; J trimming: 2 bases; junction bases outside the gene matches: 8.

This CDR3 reads CASSLTPNNEQYF. The CDR3 DNA reads TGTGCCAGCAGCTTGACCCCTAATAACGAGCAGTACTTC. The chain links TRBV7-9 to TRBJ2-7; D uncertain. V was trimmed by 3 bases and J by 5 bases, leaving 11 bases between them. Germline CDR1 reads SEHNR; CDR2 reads FQNEAQ (reference sequence). CDR3 size: 13 residues.

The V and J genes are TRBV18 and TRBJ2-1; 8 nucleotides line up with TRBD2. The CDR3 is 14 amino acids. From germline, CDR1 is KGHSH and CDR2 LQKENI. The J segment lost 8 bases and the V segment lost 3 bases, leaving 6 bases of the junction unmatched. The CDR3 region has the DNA TGTGCCAGCTCACCCTCGGCGGGGGGACATGAGCAGTTCTTC. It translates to CASSPSAGGHEQFF.

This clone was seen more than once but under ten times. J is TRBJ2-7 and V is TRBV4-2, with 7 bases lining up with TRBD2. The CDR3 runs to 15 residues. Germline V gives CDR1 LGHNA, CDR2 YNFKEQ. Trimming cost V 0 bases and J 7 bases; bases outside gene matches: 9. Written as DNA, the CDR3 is TGTGCCAGCAGCCAAGACAGCGCTCTCGGGAGGGAGCAGTACTTC. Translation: CASSQDSALGREQYF.

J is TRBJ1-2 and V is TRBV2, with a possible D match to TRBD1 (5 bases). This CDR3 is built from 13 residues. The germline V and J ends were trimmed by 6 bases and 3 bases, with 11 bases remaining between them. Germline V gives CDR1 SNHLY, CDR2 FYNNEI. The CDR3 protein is CASRPGKDYGYTF. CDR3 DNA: TGTGCCAGCAGGCCAGGGAAGGACTATGGCTACACCTTC.

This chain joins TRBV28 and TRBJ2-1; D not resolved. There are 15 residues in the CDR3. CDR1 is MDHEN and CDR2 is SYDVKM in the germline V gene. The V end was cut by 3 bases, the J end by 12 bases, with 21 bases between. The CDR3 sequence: CASSFATADTWRQFF. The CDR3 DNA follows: TGTGCCAGCAGTTTTGCGACGGCCGACACCTGGAGGCAGTTCTTC.